This T cell receptor (beta chain) derives from a study of blood T cell repertoires in COVID-19. Study-level background: Acute and convalescent COVID-19 samples came from the United States, Italy and Spain.

TCRdb's table, derived via immunoSEQ multiplex PCR, lists solely in-frame clones and lacks some. Of a few hundred thousand clones in the sample, 85% are singletons; the top ten hold over 2%. This receptor was obtained from a woman in her seventies with COVID-19, enrolled during active disease. Source material: peripheral blood.

Written as DNA, the CDR3 is TGTGCCAGCAGCTTGGTGGCAGGGGGAGATTCACCCCTCCACTTT. This encodes CASSLVAGGDSPLHF. The V gene is TRBV5-8, the J gene TRBJ1-6; 7 nucleotides align to TRBD1. From germline, CDR1 is SGHTS and CDR2 YDEGEE. V shed 0 bases and J 8 bases; nucleotides not matched to a gene: 5. The CDR3 runs 15 residues.